Below, 14 T cell receptor beta chains from the same sample are listed, as sequenced in a study of early T cells in non-severe SARS-CoV-2 infection. TCRdb used MiXCR to reprocess the 5' RACE reads, holding one entry per CDR3 protein. Here the sample spans 35,000 to 40,000 distinct CDR3 sequences, 5.8% being singletons. The sample consisted of whole blood. The receptor set was obtained from an adult who was a healthcare worker with PCR-confirmed SARS-CoV-2 infection or an uninfected control (not recorded which).

This clonotype was picked up many times. The chain is built from TRBV21-1 and TRBJ1-2; the D call of TRBD1 is as the table states it, not checked on the DNA. TRBV21-1 is described as a pseudogene. This CDR3 is built from 12 residues. CDR3 protein: CASSVDRLRYTF. Here the CDR3 DNA reads TGTGCCAGCAGTGTGGACAGGCTTCGCTACACCTTC.

The chain recombines TRBV2 with TRBJ2-1, with 16 bases lining up with TRBD2. Germline CDR1 reads SNHLY; CDR2 reads FYNNEI. V shed 6 bases and J 7 bases; nucleotides not matched to a gene: 3. CDR3 length: 15 amino acids. The CDR3 loop is CASRPGLAGGNEQFF. Here the CDR3 DNA reads TGTGCCAGCAGGCCGGGACTAGCGGGAGGGAATGAGCAGTTCTTC.

This clonotype was seen a few times. This chain connects TRBV19 to TRBJ2-1; the match to TRBD2 covers 11 bases. This CDR3 is built from 17 residues. Germline values: CDR1 LNHDA, CDR2 SQIVND (reference sequence). V shed 0 bases, J shed 4 bases, and the junction held 5 bases outside the gene matches. The CDR3 DNA follows: TGTGCCAGTAGTATAGATAGCGGGGGGGCGATATACAATGAGCAGTTCTTC. Protein: CASSIDSGGAIYNEQFF.

This clonotype was recorded many times. The chain has TRBV4-2 and TRBJ2-7; the D is unclear. V lost 4 bases, J lost 5 bases, and 12 bases lay in between. Germline V gene sequence: CDR1 LGHNA, CDR2 YNFKEQ. The CDR3 is made up of 13 amino acids. Here the CDR3 DNA reads TGTGCCAGCAGCCCAAGCCTTAGGGACGAGCAGTACTTC. Its translation: CASSPSLRDEQYF.

This clonotype appeared many times. The chain employs TRBV18 and TRBJ2-3; no firm D call. Trimming cost V 1 base and J 0 bases, with 5 bases left between them. The CDR3 is made up of 14 amino acids. Germline V gene data show CDR1 as KGHSH and CDR2 as LQKENI. CDR3 sequence reads: CASSPLVSTDTQYF. CDR3 nucleotides: TGTGCCAGCTCACCACTCGTAAGCACAGATACGCAGTATTTT.

This clonotype showed up just a few times. The chain employs TRBV7-9 and TRBJ2-7, with D possibly being TRBD1 (6 bases). Trimming pared 1 base from V and 2 bases from J, leaving 12 bases between. The germline CDR1 and CDR2 sequences are SEHNR and FQNEAQ (reference sequence). The CDR3 has 15 amino acids. As DNA, the CDR3 is TGTGCCAGCAGCTTAGAGATCAGGGGCGCCTACGAGCAGTACTTC. Its translation: CASSLEIRGAYEQYF.

This clonotype was counted at least ten times. The rearrangement uses TRBV5-1 and TRBJ1-4; D remains ambiguous. The CDR3 runs 13 residues. Between the trimmed V and J ends, which lost 2 bases and 5 bases, there was a span of 7 bases. Germline CDR1 SGHRS, CDR2 YFSETQ. The CDR3 protein is CASSFAQNEKLFF. The DNA of the CDR3 is TGCGCCAGCAGCTTCGCCCAGAATGAAAAACTGTTTTTT.

In this sample, this clonotype turned up many times. V usage is TRBV27 and J usage is TRBJ2-3; tentative D call: TRBD1 (6 bases). V was trimmed by 5 bases and J by 10 bases, leaving 16 bases between them. The length of the CDR3 is 13 residues. Looked up from germline, CDR1 is MNHEY and CDR2 is SMNVEV (reference sequence). CDR3 amino acids: CASSTLDRFAQYF. DNA of the CDR3: TGTGCCAGCAGTACCTTAGACAGGTTCGCGCAGTATTTT.

The genes are TRBV7-2 and TRBJ2-7; 8 bases align to TRBD2. With 4 bases clipped from V and 8 bases from J, the junction kept 13 bases outside the gene matches. CDR1 is SGHTA, CDR2 FQGNSA, per germline. The CDR3 is made up of 15 amino acids. CDR3: CASSSRGTSSIQQYF. The CDR3 DNA reads TGTGCCAGCAGCTCGAGGGGGACTAGTTCAATTCAGCAGTACTTC.

The sample holds many counts of this clonotype. One end of the junction is discordant with germline, which a read error may explain. The chain employs TRBV28 and TRBJ2-3; 11 bases are a match to TRBD2. CDR1 and CDR2 from the germline V gene are MDHEN and SYDVKM. This CDR3 is 13 amino acids long. CDR3 region: CASTLAGGYTQYF. The DNA for the CDR3 is TGTGCCAGCACTTTAGCGGGAGGGTATACGCAGTATTTT.

This clonotype was counted ten times or more. The chain recombines TRBV5-8 with TRBJ2-7; 9 bases are shared with TRBD1. The CDR3 has 12 amino acids. Germline V gives CDR1 SGHTS, CDR2 YDEGEE. J lost 2 bases, V lost 7 bases, and 1 base had no gene match. The CDR3 region has the DNA TGTGCCAGCTGGACAGGGGCCTACGAGCAGTACTTC. Protein product: CASWTGAYEQYF.

The rearrangement links TRBV14 to TRBJ2-3; TRBD1 matches at 9 bases. In germline, CDR1 is SGHDN, CDR2 FVKESK. The CDR3 runs 16 residues. The ends lost 6 bases at V and 5 bases at J; junction bases unmatched: 12. CDR3 sequence: CASSRRTGVGLDTQYF. The CDR3, as DNA: TGTGCCAGCAGTCGAAGGACAGGGGTCGGTCTAGATACGCAGTATTTT.

This clonotype occurred many times. The chain couples TRBV30 to TRBJ2-3, with 10 bases aligning to TRBD2. The CDR3 has 15 residues. CDR1 is GTSNPN and CDR2 is SVGIG in the germline V gene (reference sequence). The V segment lost 4 bases and the J segment 0 bases; nucleotides outside the gene matches: 4. The CDR3 DNA is TGTGCCTGGACTAGCGGGGGCCTCAGCACAGATACGCAGTATTTT. It translates to CAWTSGGLSTDTQYF.

At least ten counts were recorded for this clonotype. J is TRBJ1-6 and V is TRBV30; 11 bases match TRBD1. V shed 1 base, J shed 7 bases, and the junction held 9 bases outside the gene matches. The germline CDR1 and CDR2 sequences are GTSNPN and SVGIG (reference sequence). The CDR3 has 17 amino acids. CDR3 in amino acids: CAWSGDGTGGYNSPLHF. In nucleotides, the CDR3 is TGTGCCTGGAGTGGAGACGGGACAGGGGGTTACAATTCACCCCTCCACTTT.